The 21 T cell receptor beta chains presented below share a single source sample, sequenced in a study of cytomegalovirus exposure and HLA in healthy donors. The primer mix had 60 Vbeta and 13 Jbeta primers. Generated by immunoSEQ multiplex PCR, the TCRdb table keeps only in-frame clones and is missing some. The sample has 190,000 or so clones; 75% to 90% are singletons. What was sequenced was PBMCs. All receptors derive from a man aged 50 to 59 in good health and CMV-seronegative.

This chain links TRBV7-9 with TRBJ2-1; 8 bases match TRBD2. Trimming at V came to 3 bases and at J to 5 bases, leaving 6 bases not matched to a gene. The CDR3 runs 15 residues. From germline, CDR1 is SEHNR and CDR2 FQNEAQ (reference sequence). The CDR3, as DNA: TGTGCCAGCAGCTTTTTCGGGGGGGCCCACAATGAGCAGTTCTTC. Its protein is CASSFFGGAHNEQFF.

The chain recombines TRBV5-1 with TRBJ2-1, with a weak D call TRBD1 (6 bases). This CDR3 region has 13 residues. Between the trimmed V and J ends, which lost 5 bases and 6 bases, there was a span of 12 bases. Germline loops: CDR1 SGHRS, CDR2 YFSETQ. The CDR3 DNA reads as TGCGCCAGCAGGCGGACAGTTTCCAATGAGCAGTTCTTC. Encoded protein: CASRRTVSNEQFF.

This clone was seen just once. The chain uses TRBV29-1 and TRBJ2-7; 8 bases are shared with TRBD2. The CDR3 spans 16 residues. V shed 5 bases, J shed 2 bases, and the junction held 14 bases outside the gene matches. Germline V lookup: CDR1 SQVTM, CDR2 ANQGSEA. The CDR3 DNA follows: TGCAGCGTTTCTCGGGGTCTAGCGGGCGACACCTACGAGCAGTACTTC. It translates to CSVSRGLAGDTYEQYF.

The chain joins TRBV7-2 to TRBJ2-5, with D uncertain. Germline CDR1 is SGHTA and CDR2 is FQGNSA. V gave up 0 bases and J gave up 2 bases, with 7 bases separating them. The CDR3 runs 14 residues. DNA of the CDR3: TGTGCCAGCAGCTTAGCAGAGCTACAAGAGACCCAGTACTTC. Amino acids: CASSLAELQETQYF.

This chain links TRBV7-9 with TRBJ2-5, with 8 bases identical to TRBD2. The CDR3 totals 15 residues. Germline CDR1 reads SEHNR; CDR2 reads FQNEAQ (reference sequence). J was trimmed by 2 bases and V by 5 bases; bases with no gene match: 7. DNA for the CDR3: TGTGCCAGCAGCCCGGGGGGGACTTCGCAAGAGACCCAGTACTTC. Its translation is CASSPGGTSQETQYF.

This rearrangement joins TRBV7-9 to TRBJ2-5; the match to TRBD2 covers 12 bases. The CDR3 has 15 amino acids. CDR1 is SEHNR and CDR2 is FQNEAQ in the germline V gene (reference sequence). V was clipped by 6 bases and J by 5 bases; unmatched bases: 7. The CDR3 spells CASSPLAGGSETQYF. CDR3 in DNA: TGTGCCAGCAGTCCCCTAGCGGGGGGGTCCGAGACCCAGTACTTC.

The chain carries TRBV7-9 and TRBJ2-1, with 7 bases aligning to TRBD2. The germline CDR1 and CDR2 sequences are SEHNR and FQNEAQ (reference sequence). The CDR3 consists of 16 residues. The V segment lost 5 bases and the J segment 0 bases; nucleotides outside the gene matches: 7. DNA for the CDR3: TGTGCCAGCAGCACCGACGGACTAGGCTCCTACAATGAGCAGTTCTTC. Amino acids: CASSTDGLGSYNEQFF.

The chain is built from TRBV7-2 and TRBJ2-7; unclear D gene. In germline, CDR1 is SGHTA, CDR2 FQGNSA. Trimming pared 6 bases from V and 0 bases from J, leaving 6 bases between. The CDR3 contains 12 residues. CDR3 DNA: TGTGCCAGCAGTCTGAGCTCCTACGAGCAGTACTTC. Its protein is CASSLSSYEQYF.

CDR3 residues: CASNPRAGGPSEQYF. The CDR3, as DNA: TGTGCCAGCAATCCAAGGGCGGGAGGGCCTTCCGAGCAGTACTTC. This chain uses TRBV6-1 with TRBJ2-7; 9 positions agree with TRBD2. The germline V gene has CDR1 MNHNS and CDR2 SASEGT. CDR3 length: 15 amino acids. Germline trimming cut 7 bases from V and 6 bases from J; bases unmatched to any gene: 13.

This clone was picked up one time. The rearrangement links TRBV7-9 to TRBJ1-1; tentative D call: TRBD1 (6 bases). V was trimmed by 3 bases and J by 3 bases, leaving 11 bases between them. CDR3 size: 14 residues. Germline-derived CDR1 and CDR2 are SEHNR and FQNEAQ (reference sequence). The CDR3 DNA reads as TGTGCCAGCAGCTTGGGAGACAGGTACACTGAAGCTTTCTTT. Residues: CASSLGDRYTEAFF.

The chain combines TRBV6-5 with TRBJ1-2; the D is unclear. Trimming removed 0 bases from V and 4 bases from J, with 15 bases in between. CDR1 and CDR2 from the germline V gene are MNHEY and SVGAGI. CDR3 size: 16 residues. CDR3 amino acids: CASSYSTGWQSYGYTF. CDR3 DNA sequence: TGTGCCAGCAGTTACTCGACTGGTTGGCAGAGCTATGGCTACACCTTC.

The genes are TRBV15 and TRBJ2-2; TRBD1 aligns across 8 bases. J lost 7 bases, V lost 8 bases, and 12 bases had no gene match. CDR1 and CDR2 (germline): LNHNV, YYDKDF (reference sequence). This CDR3 contains 15 residues. CDR3 protein: CATGTGTGIIGELFF. The DNA of the CDR3 is TGTGCCACCGGTACCGGGACAGGAATAATCGGGGAGCTGTTTTTT.

The V gene is TRBV6-5, the J gene TRBJ1-1; D ambiguous. With 2 bases removed from V and 0 bases from J, the gap between germline ends came to 7 bases. This CDR3 comprises 14 residues. The germline V gene encodes CDR1 MNHEY and CDR2 SVGAGI. CDR3 nucleotides: TGTGCCAGCAGTTACCACCACATGAACACTGAAGCTTTCTTT. Translating gives CASSYHHMNTEAFF.

This clone was recorded only once. The V and J genes are TRBV19 and TRBJ2-7; 9 nucleotides align to TRBD2. Germline trimming cut 1 base from V and 6 bases from J; bases unmatched to any gene: 22. This CDR3 has 20 amino acids. From germline, CDR1 is LNHDA and CDR2 SQIVND (reference sequence). The CDR3 nucleotides read TGTGCCAGTAGTATAGCCCTGGGGCTAGCGGGGAGAGCGAAGGATTCCGAGCAGTACTTC. Its translation: CASSIALGLAGRAKDSEQYF.

This chain links TRBV6-5 with TRBJ2-5; 9 bases are a match to TRBD1. The CDR3 is made up of 15 amino acids. Germline V lookup: CDR1 MNHEY, CDR2 SVGAGI. The junction had 11 bases not matched to a gene; V was cut back by 9 bases and J by 3 bases. In nucleotides, the CDR3 is TGTGCCAGTCTTCATGGGGGGACAGGGAAAGAGACCCAGTACTTC. This encodes CASLHGGTGKETQYF.

This chain joins TRBV19 and TRBJ1-4, with D unresolved. This CDR3 is built from 15 residues. Germline V gene data show CDR1 as LNHDA and CDR2 as SQIVND (reference sequence). Trimming took off 4 bases at V and 6 bases at J, with 15 bases between the two ends. For the CDR3, the DNA is TGTGCCAGTAGTAGGGCTTTCCTTCGTGATGAAAAACTGTTTTTT. Its protein is CASSRAFLRDEKLFF.

This sequence joins TRBV19 and TRBJ1-6, with D perhaps TRBD1 (6 bases). The CDR3 is made up of 17 amino acids. The germline V gene encodes CDR1 LNHDA and CDR2 SQIVND (reference sequence). V was pared by 6 bases and J by 0 bases, with 15 bases between. CDR3 in DNA: TGTGCCAGTAGATTGGACAGTTTAAGCTCCTATAATTCACCCCTCCACTTT. Translation: CASRLDSLSSYNSPLHF.

The V call is TRBV5-6, the J call TRBJ2-3; TRBD2 matches 14 bases. The CDR3 is 16 residues long. J was trimmed by 3 bases and V by 4 bases; bases with no gene match: 4. Germline V gene sequence: CDR1 SGHDT, CDR2 YYEEEE. CDR3 sequence reads: CASSGGTSGRTDTQYF. The CDR3 DNA reads as TGTGCCAGCAGCGGCGGGACTAGCGGGAGAACAGATACGCAGTATTTT.

The J gene is TRBJ2-3, the V gene TRBV5-4, with TRBD2 identical over 7 bases. The V segment lost 4 bases and the J segment 0 bases; nucleotides outside the gene matches: 5. The CDR3 extends over 15 amino acids. Germline CDR1 and CDR2: SGHNT and YYREEE (reference sequence). Here the CDR3 DNA reads TGTGCCAGCAGCAGCCCGGGGGGAAGCACAGATACGCAGTATTTT. Amino acid sequence: CASSSPGGSTDTQYF.

The rearrangement joins TRBV2 to TRBJ1-6, with TRBD1 matching over 7 bases. J was trimmed by 0 bases and V by 6 bases; bases with no gene match: 5. Germline assignment: CDR1 SNHLY and CDR2 FYNNEI. The CDR3 is made up of 16 amino acids. The CDR3 sequence: CASSSQGPSYNSPLHF. The CDR3 DNA sequence: TGTGCCAGCAGCTCACAGGGGCCCTCCTATAATTCACCCCTCCACTTT.

The table lists this clone with a count of one. The V gene is TRBV21-1, the J gene TRBJ1-1. TRBV21-1 is flagged as a pseudogene. The CDR3 sequence is 12 residues long. CDR3 loop: CASSARWTEAFF. The CDR3 DNA follows: TGTGCCAGCAGCGCGAGGTGGACTGAAGCTTTCTTT.